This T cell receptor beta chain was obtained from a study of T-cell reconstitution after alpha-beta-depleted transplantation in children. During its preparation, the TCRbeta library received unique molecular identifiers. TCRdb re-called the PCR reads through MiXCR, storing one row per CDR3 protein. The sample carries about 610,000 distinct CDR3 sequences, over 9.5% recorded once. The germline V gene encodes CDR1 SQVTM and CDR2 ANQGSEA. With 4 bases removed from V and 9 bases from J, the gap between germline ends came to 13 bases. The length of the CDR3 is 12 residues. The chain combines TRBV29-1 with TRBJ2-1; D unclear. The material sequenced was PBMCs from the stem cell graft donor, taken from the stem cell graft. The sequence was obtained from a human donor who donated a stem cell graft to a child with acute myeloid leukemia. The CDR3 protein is CSVVILAVEQFF. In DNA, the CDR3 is TGCAGCGTTGTAATCCTGGCAGTTGAGCAGTTCTTC.